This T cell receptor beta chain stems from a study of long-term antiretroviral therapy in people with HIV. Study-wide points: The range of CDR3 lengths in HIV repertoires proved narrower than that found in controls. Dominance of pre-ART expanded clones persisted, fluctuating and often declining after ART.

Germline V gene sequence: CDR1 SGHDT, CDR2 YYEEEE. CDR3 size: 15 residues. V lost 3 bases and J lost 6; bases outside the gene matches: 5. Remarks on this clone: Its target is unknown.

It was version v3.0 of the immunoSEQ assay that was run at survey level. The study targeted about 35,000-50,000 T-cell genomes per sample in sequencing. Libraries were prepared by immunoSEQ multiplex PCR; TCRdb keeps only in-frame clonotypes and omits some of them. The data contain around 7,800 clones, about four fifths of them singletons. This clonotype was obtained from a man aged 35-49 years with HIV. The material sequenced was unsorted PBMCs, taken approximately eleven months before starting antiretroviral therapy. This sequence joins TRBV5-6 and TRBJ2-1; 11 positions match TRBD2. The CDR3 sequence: CASSWGLADANEQFF. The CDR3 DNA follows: TGTGCCAGCAGCTGGGGACTAGCGGACGCCAATGAGCAGTTCTTC. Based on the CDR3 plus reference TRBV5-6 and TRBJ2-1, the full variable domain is DAGVTQSPTHLIKTRGQQVTLRCSPKSGHDTVSWYQQALGQGPQFIFQYYEEEERQRGNFPDRFSGHQFPNYSSELNVNALLLGDSALYLCASSWGLADANEQFFGPGTRLTVL.